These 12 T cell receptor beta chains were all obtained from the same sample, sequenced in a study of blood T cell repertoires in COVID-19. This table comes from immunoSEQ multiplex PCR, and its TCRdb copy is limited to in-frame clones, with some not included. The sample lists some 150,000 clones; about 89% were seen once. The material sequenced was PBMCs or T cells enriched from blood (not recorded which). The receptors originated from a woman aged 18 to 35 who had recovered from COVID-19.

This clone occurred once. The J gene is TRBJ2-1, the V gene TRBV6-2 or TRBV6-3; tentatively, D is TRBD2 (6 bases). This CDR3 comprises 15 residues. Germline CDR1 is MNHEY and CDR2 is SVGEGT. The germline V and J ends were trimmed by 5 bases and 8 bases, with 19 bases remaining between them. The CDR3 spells CASSIWGASVDEQFF. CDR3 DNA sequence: TGTGCCAGCAGTATATGGGGAGCTAGCGTAGATGAGCAGTTCTTC.

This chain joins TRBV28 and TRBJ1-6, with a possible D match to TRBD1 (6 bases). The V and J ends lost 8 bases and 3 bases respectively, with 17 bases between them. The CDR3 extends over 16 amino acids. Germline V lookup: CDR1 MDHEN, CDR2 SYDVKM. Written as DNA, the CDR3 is TGTGCCAGCGTTGTCTCGGGGGGGCGCTATAATTCACCCCTCCACTTT. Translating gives CASVVSGGRYNSPLHF. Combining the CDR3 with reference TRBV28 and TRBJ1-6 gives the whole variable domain DVKVTQSSRYLVKRTGEKVFLECVQDMDHENMFWYRQDPGLGLRLIYFSYDVKMKEKGDIPEGYSVSREKKERFSLILESASTNQTSMYLCASVVSGGRYNSPLHFGNGTRLTVT.

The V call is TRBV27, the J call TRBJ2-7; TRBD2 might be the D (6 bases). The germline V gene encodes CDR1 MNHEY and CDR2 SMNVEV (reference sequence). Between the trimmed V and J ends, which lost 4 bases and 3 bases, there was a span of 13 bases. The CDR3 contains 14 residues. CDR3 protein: CASSYMGGDYEQYF. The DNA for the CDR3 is TGTGCCAGCAGTTACATGGGAGGTGACTACGAGCAGTACTTC.

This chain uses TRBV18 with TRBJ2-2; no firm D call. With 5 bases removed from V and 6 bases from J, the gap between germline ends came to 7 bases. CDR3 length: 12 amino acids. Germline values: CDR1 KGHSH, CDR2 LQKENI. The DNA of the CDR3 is TGTGCCAGCTCAAATATAGCCGGGGAGCTGTTTTTT. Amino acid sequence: CASSNIAGELFF.

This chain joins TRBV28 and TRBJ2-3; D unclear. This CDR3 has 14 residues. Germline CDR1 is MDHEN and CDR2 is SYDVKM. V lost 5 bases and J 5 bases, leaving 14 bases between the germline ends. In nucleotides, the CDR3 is TGTGCCAGCAGTCTCCTTCGAGTTAGAGATACGCAGTATTTT. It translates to CASSLLRVRDTQYF.

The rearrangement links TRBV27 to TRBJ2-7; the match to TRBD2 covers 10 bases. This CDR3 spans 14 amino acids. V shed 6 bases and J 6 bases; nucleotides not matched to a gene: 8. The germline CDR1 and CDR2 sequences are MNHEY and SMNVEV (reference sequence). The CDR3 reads CASRASGRAGEQYF. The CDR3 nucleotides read TGTGCCAGCAGGGCTAGCGGGAGAGCGGGCGAGCAGTACTTC.

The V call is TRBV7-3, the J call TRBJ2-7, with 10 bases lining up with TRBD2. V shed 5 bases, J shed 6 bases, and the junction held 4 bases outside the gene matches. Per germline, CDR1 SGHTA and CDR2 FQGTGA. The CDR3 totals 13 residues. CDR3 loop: CASSPQREGEQYF. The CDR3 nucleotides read TGTGCCAGCAGCCCTCAGCGGGAGGGCGAGCAGTACTTC.

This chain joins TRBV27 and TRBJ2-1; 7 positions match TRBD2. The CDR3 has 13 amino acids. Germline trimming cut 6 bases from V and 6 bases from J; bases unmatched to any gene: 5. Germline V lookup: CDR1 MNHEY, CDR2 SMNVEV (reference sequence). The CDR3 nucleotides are TGTGCCAGCAGGGGGGGGAAGGGCAATGAGCAGTTCTTC. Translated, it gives CASRGGKGNEQFF.

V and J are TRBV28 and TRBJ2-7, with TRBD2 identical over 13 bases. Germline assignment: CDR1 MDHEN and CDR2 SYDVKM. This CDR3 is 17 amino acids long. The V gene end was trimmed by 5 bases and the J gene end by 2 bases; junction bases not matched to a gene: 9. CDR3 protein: CASSPPGLAGPPYEQYF. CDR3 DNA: TGTGCCAGCAGTCCGCCGGGACTAGCGGGACCACCCTACGAGCAGTACTTC.

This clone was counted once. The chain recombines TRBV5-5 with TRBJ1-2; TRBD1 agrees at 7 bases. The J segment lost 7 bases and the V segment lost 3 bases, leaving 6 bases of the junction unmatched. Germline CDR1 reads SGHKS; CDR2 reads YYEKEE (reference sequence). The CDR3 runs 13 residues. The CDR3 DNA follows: TGTGCCAGCAGCTCTACAGGGGATTCTGGCTACACCTTC. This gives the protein CASSSTGDSGYTF.

CDR3 in DNA: TGTGCCAGCATGGGGGGAACCGGGGAGCTGTTTTTT. Translating gives CASMGGTGELFF. The chain is built from TRBV25-1 and TRBJ2-2, with D possibly TRBD2 on 6 matching bases. Germline V gene data show CDR1 as MGHDK and CDR2 as SYGVNS. Between the trimmed V and J ends, which lost 7 bases and 5 bases, there was a span of 8 bases. The CDR3 totals 12 residues.

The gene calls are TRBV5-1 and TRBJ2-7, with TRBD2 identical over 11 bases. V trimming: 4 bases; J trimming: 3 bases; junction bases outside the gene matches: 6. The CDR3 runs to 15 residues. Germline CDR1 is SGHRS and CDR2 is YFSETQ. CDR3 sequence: CASSPMGLADYEQYF. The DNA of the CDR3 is TGCGCCAGCAGCCCCATGGGACTAGCGGACTACGAGCAGTACTTC.